One and the same sample provided the 28 T cell receptor beta chains below, sequenced in a study of blood T cell repertoires in COVID-19. Sequenced by immunoSEQ multiplex PCR; TCRdb stores in-frame clones only, minus some. Among 240,000 or so clones listed, 87% were seen once. The sequencing sample was made of peripheral blood. These receptors were obtained from a man between 60 and 75 years old who had recovered from COVID-19.

V gene TRBV5-1 combines with J gene TRBJ2-1, with 8 bases identical to TRBD2. Germline V gene lookup returns CDR1 SGHRS and CDR2 YFSETQ. The trim removed 7 bases at V and 0 bases at J, leaving 6 bases unmatched. CDR3 length: 15 amino acids. The CDR3 nucleotides read TGCGCCAGCTTGGGACTAGGGAGCTCCTACAATGAGCAGTTCTTC. Its translation: CASLGLGSSYNEQFF.

This clone showed up just once. The chain has TRBV3-1 (or the pseudogene TRBV3-2) and TRBJ2-7, with 7 bases aligning to TRBD1. Trimming took 0 bases from V and 5 from J; bases not matched to a gene: 10. Germline CDR1 LGHDT, CDR2 YNNKEL (reference sequence). CDR3 length equals 16 residues. The CDR3 loop reads CASSQDETGPWNEQYF. The CDR3 DNA follows: TGTGCCAGCAGCCAAGATGAGACAGGGCCGTGGAACGAGCAGTACTTC.

The CDR3 reads CASSLSRQITDTQYF. CDR3 DNA sequence: TGTGCCAGCAGCTTATCCAGGCAAATCACAGATACGCAGTATTTT. The chain carries TRBV7-2 and TRBJ2-3, with D hard to call. The CDR3 extends over 15 amino acids. Germline loops: CDR1 SGHTA, CDR2 FQGNSA. The V end lost 2 bases, the J end lost 2 bases, and 11 bases lay between the germline ends.

The chain joins TRBV5-6 to TRBJ1-6, with TRBD1 matching 8 bases. This CDR3 contains 15 residues. The V gene end was trimmed by 8 bases and the J gene end by 5 bases; junction bases not matched to a gene: 9. Germline V gene sequence: CDR1 SGHDT, CDR2 YYEEEE. CDR3 coding DNA: TGTGCCAGTCATACCAGGACAGGGAATAATTCACCCCTCCACTTT. Translated, it gives CASHTRTGNNSPLHF. Drawing the rest from reference TRBV5-6 and TRBJ1-6, the complete variable domain is DAGVTQSPTHLIKTRGQQVTLRCSPKSGHDTVSWYQQALGQGPQFIFQYYEEEERQRGNFPDRFSGHQFPNYSSELNVNALLLGDSALYLCASHTRTGNNSPLHFGNGTRLTVT.

The chain has TRBV3-1 (or the pseudogene TRBV3-2) and TRBJ1-2, with D possibly matching TRBD1 (5 bases). V was trimmed by 4 bases and J by 2 bases, leaving 8 bases between them. This CDR3 is built from 13 residues. Germline V CDR1 and CDR2: LGHDT, YNNKEL (reference sequence). The CDR3 DNA reads TGTGCCAGCAGCCCGGACATCAACTATGGCTACACCTTC. Translating it yields CASSPDINYGYTF.

The chain has TRBV7-9 and TRBJ2-1; a possible D gene is TRBD1 (6 bases). The CDR3 runs to 14 residues. V shed 1 base and J shed 9 bases, with 13 bases lying between them. CDR1 and CDR2 from the germline V gene are SEHNR and FQNEAQ (reference sequence). The CDR3 DNA follows: TGTGCCAGCAGCTTAGGGGGGCCGGAGATTGAGCAGTTCTTC. This translates into CASSLGGPEIEQFF.

The J gene is TRBJ1-5, the V gene TRBV19; D might be TRBD1 (6 bases). The CDR3 covers 15 residues. The germline V gene encodes CDR1 LNHDA and CDR2 SQIVND (reference sequence). V gave up 3 bases and J gave up 4 bases, with 13 bases separating them. For the CDR3, the DNA is TGTGCCAGTAGTATCTCAACAGGGTTAAATCAGCCCCAGCATTTT. Amino acid sequence: CASSISTGLNQPQHF.

V usage is TRBV13 and J usage is TRBJ2-2, with a tentative D call TRBD1 (5 bases). The CDR3 is 16 amino acids. Germline values: CDR1 PRHDT, CDR2 FYEKMQ (reference sequence). Trimming removed 5 bases from V and 1 base from J, with 14 bases in between. The DNA for the CDR3 is TGTGCCAGCAGCATCAAAACAGGATTGAACACCGGGGAGCTGTTTTTT. Encoded protein: CASSIKTGLNTGELFF.

This sequence joins TRBV3-1 (or the pseudogene TRBV3-2) and TRBJ2-3; D may be TRBD1 (5 bases). The V gene lost 4 bases and the J gene lost 3 bases, with 11 bases spanning the gap. The CDR3 runs 14 residues. Germline lookup yields CDR1 LGHDT and CDR2 YNNKEL (reference sequence). The CDR3 region is CASSRGSLTDTQYF. As DNA, the CDR3 is TGTGCCAGCAGCCGGGGCAGCCTAACAGATACGCAGTATTTT.

V is TRBV12-5 and J is TRBJ2-1, with D possibly matching TRBD2 (6 bases). V was shortened by 3 bases and J by 12 bases, with 15 bases between the two germline ends. The germline V gene has CDR1 LGHNT and CDR2 FRNRAP. The CDR3 consists of 13 residues. As DNA, the CDR3 is TGTGCTAGTGGTTTTGGTACTTGGGGGGTGCAGTTCTTC. It codes for CASGFGTWGVQFF.

The chain has TRBV6-5 and TRBJ1-6; D remains ambiguous. Germline-derived CDR1 and CDR2 are MNHEY and SVGAGI. This CDR3 is 13 amino acids long. Between the trimmed V and J ends, which lost 3 bases and 11 bases, there was a span of 11 bases. CDR3 in amino acids: CASSYKRGTPLHF. The CDR3 nucleotides read TGTGCCAGCAGTTATAAGCGGGGTACACCCCTCCACTTT.

In this sample, this clone turned up once. V and J are TRBV2 and TRBJ1-5; D unclear. Germline CDR1 reads SNHLY; CDR2 reads FYNNEI. Trimming stripped 8 bases from V and 6 bases from J, with 20 bases between. This CDR3 is built from 15 residues. The CDR3 is CASGRKVPLVQPQHF. The DNA of the CDR3 is TGTGCCAGCGGCCGAAAAGTTCCTTTGGTTCAGCCCCAGCATTTT. The full variable domain, rest sourced from reference TRBV2 and TRBJ1-5, is EPEVTQTPSHQVTQMGQEVILRCVPISNHLYFYWYRQILGQKVEFLVSFYNNEISEKSEIFDDQFSVERPDGSNFTLKIRSTKLEDSAMYFCASGRKVPLVQPQHFGDGTRLSIL.

This chain uses TRBV5-1 with TRBJ1-2; 10 nucleotides line up with TRBD1. With V trimmed by 1 base and J by 2 bases, 11 bases remained unmatched. Looked up from germline, CDR1 is SGHRS and CDR2 is YFSETQ. The CDR3 is 18 residues long. The CDR3 bases are TGCGCCAGCAGCTTGCGACAGGGGGCCTTACCCGTGAACTATGGCTACACCTTC. Its protein is CASSLRQGALPVNYGYTF.

The chain has TRBV6-2 or TRBV6-3 and TRBJ1-2; the match to TRBD1 covers 8 bases. J gave up 8 bases and V 6 bases, and 11 bases lay outside the gene matches. In germline, CDR1 is MNHEY, CDR2 SVGEGT. This CDR3 region has 14 residues. The chain's CDR3 is CASSNPWTGKGYTF. The CDR3 nucleotides are TGTGCCAGCAGCAACCCCTGGACAGGGAAAGGCTACACCTTC.

V usage is TRBV15 and J usage is TRBJ1-4; D perhaps matches TRBD1 (5 bases). The CDR3 loop spans 13 amino acids. V shed 1 base and J shed 10 bases, with 10 bases lying between them. Germline loops: CDR1 LNHNV, CDR2 YYDKDF (reference sequence). The CDR3 protein is CATSRGGQGKLFF. As DNA, the CDR3 is TGTGCCACCAGCAGAGGGGGCCAGGGAAAACTGTTTTTT. The whole variable domain, filled in from reference TRBV15 and TRBJ1-4, reads DAMVIQNPRYQVTQFGKPVTLSCSQTLNHNVMYWYQQKSSQAPKLLFHYYDKDFNNEADTPDNFQSRRPNTSFCFLDIRSPGLGDTAMYLCATSRGGQGKLFFGSGTQLSVL.

Comments on this clone: A junction boundary mismatches the germline segment, possibly from a read error. The chain couples TRBV6-5 to TRBJ2-7; 7 bases are shared with TRBD1. Germline CDR1 is MNHEY and CDR2 is SVGAGI. CDR3 length: 13 amino acids. CDR3 amino acids: CASSLGPRTGLFF. CDR3 sequence (DNA): TGTGCCAGCAGCTTGGGGCCGAGGACAGGCCTTTTCTTC.

This sequence joins TRBV6-5 and TRBJ2-1, with TRBD2 matching 13 bases. The CDR3 contains 15 residues. Germline CDR1 and CDR2: MNHEY and SVGAGI. The V segment lost 8 bases and the J segment 2 bases; nucleotides outside the gene matches: 3. The CDR3, as DNA: TGTGCCAGCGGAGGGACTAGCGGGGCCTACAATGAGCAGTTCTTC. Protein product: CASGGTSGAYNEQFF.

The chain is built from TRBV5-6 and TRBJ1-3, with D possibly TRBD1 on 5 matching bases. With 1 base removed from V and 10 bases from J, the gap between germline ends came to 12 bases. Germline values: CDR1 SGHDT, CDR2 YYEEEE. CDR3 length equals 13 residues. In DNA form, the CDR3 reads TGTGCCAGCAGCTTGTTTAGGGGAGGGACCATATATTTT. It specifies CASSLFRGGTIYF.

The J gene is TRBJ2-7, the V gene TRBV6-5; 10 bases match TRBD1. This CDR3 is built from 14 residues. V was pared by 6 bases and J by 6 bases, with 8 bases of the junction left unmatched. The germline V gene encodes CDR1 MNHEY and CDR2 SVGAGI. CDR3 nucleotides: TGTGCCAGCAGATCGGGACAGGGGATTTCCGAGCAGTACTTC. This gives the protein CASRSGQGISEQYF.

In DNA form, the CDR3 reads TGTGCCAGCAGTGAAGCGCTTAAGCGGGGGGCCGGGGAGACCCAGTACTTC. Its translation: CASSEALKRGAGETQYF. The chain is built from TRBV2 and TRBJ2-5, with 9 positions matching TRBD2. There are 17 residues in the CDR3. V was clipped by 0 bases and J by 5 bases; unmatched bases: 10. Germline V gives CDR1 SNHLY, CDR2 FYNNEI.

The chain is built from TRBV10-3 and TRBJ2-7; the match to TRBD2 covers 7 bases. This CDR3 has 15 amino acids. The germline V gene has CDR1 ENHRY and CDR2 SYGVKD. V was clipped by 2 bases and J by 3 bases; unmatched bases: 7. The DNA of the CDR3 is TGTGCCATCAGTGAGGTTAATAGCGGGCACTACGAGCAGTACTTC. Residues: CAISEVNSGHYEQYF.

J is TRBJ1-5 and V is TRBV10-2; 8 bases map to TRBD1. This CDR3 is built from 13 residues. The V gene's germline CDR1 is WSHSY and CDR2 SAAADI. J was trimmed by 5 bases and V by 8 bases; bases with no gene match: 5. CDR3 protein: CASGQGFYQPQHF. The CDR3 coding sequence is TGCGCCAGCGGACAGGGTTTTTATCAGCCCCAGCATTTT.

The rearrangement joins TRBV5-1 to TRBJ1-4; 9 nucleotides agree with TRBD1. The CDR3 covers 17 residues. From germline, CDR1 is SGHRS and CDR2 YFSETQ. Unmatched junction bases numbered 10, after V lost 0 bases and J lost 7 bases. The CDR3 is CASSLGRDRVLSEKLFF. CDR3 DNA: TGCGCCAGCAGCTTGGGGCGGGACAGGGTTCTTTCTGAAAAACTGTTTTTT.

There are a few counts of this clone. V gene TRBV5-1 combines with J gene TRBJ2-3, with D unclear. Germline assignment: CDR1 SGHRS and CDR2 YFSETQ. Trimming took 7 bases from V and 2 from J, leaving 11 bases between them. This CDR3 contains 13 residues. For the CDR3, the DNA is TGCGCCAGCCGAGAGTCATACACAGATACGCAGTATTTT. This sequence encodes CASRESYTDTQYF.

The V call is TRBV9, the J call TRBJ2-7; unclear D gene. The CDR3 runs to 11 residues. Germline loops: CDR1 SGDLS, CDR2 YYNGEE. The V end was cut by 0 bases, the J end by 7 bases, with 5 bases between. CDR3 residues: CASSVVREQYF. The DNA for the CDR3 is TGTGCCAGCAGCGTAGTTCGTGAGCAGTACTTC.

This chain links TRBV24-1 with TRBJ2-5; 9 bases are shared with TRBD1. The V segment lost 6 bases and the J segment 5 bases; nucleotides outside the gene matches: 9. CDR3 length: 15 amino acids. Germline V lookup: CDR1 KGHDR, CDR2 SFDVKD. CDR3 sequence: CATSLTGQGLETQYF. The DNA for the CDR3 is TGTGCCACCAGTCTGACGGGACAGGGTCTTGAGACCCAGTACTTC.

The chain links TRBV18 to TRBJ2-2; 8 bases are a match to TRBD2. The CDR3 consists of 14 residues. The V segment lost 2 bases and the J segment 6 bases; nucleotides outside the gene matches: 2. Per the germline V gene, CDR1 is KGHSH and CDR2 is LQKENI. CDR3 DNA sequence: TGTGCCAGCTCACCAGAGCGGGGGTCCGGGGAGCTGTTTTTT. Translated, it gives CASSPERGSGELFF.

The rearrangement links TRBV5-1 to TRBJ2-1; D may be TRBD1 (5 bases). The V end was cut by 5 bases, the J end by 9 bases, with 9 bases between. CDR3 length equals 11 residues. CDR1 and CDR2 from the germline V gene are SGHRS and YFSETQ. The CDR3 is CASSPGFEQFF. The CDR3 nucleotides are TGCGCCAGCAGTCCAGGGTTTGAGCAGTTCTTC.